This TCR beta chain is drawn from a study of human T cells and chemical hapten exposure. Study context: Patients, mostly women, had alopecia areata, alopecia totalis or alopecia universalis.

The V end lost 3 bases, the J end lost 5 bases, and 22 bases lay between the germline ends. The CDR3 has 17 amino acids. Germline CDR1 reads SGHVS; CDR2 reads FNYEAQ. As processed by the authors: Between about 23,224 and 700,000 TCRs appeared in each sample, and the median stood at 95,638. TCRdb re-derived calls from the RACE reads in MiXCR, one entry per CDR3 protein. The V and J calls here are based on TCRdb, not the publication. Here the sample spans around 82,000 distinct CDR3 sequences, about 6.3% being singletons. This clonotype was detected only a few times. As for time point: patch test 2, 6 weeks after DPC sensitization. Specified treatment: therapeutic diphenylcyclopropenone sensitization with weekly scalp DPC.

The sequence was collected from a young woman with alopecia areata. Some clones in this sample may be carry-over from other donors' samples. The source material was whole blood, sampled in connection with sensitization to the hapten diphenylcyclopropenone (DPC). The V gene is TRBV7-6, the J gene TRBJ2-5; tentative D call: TRBD2 (7 bases). CDR3 in amino acids: CASSLTHLGGLGETQYF. The CDR3 bases are TGTGCCAGCAGCTTGACCCATCTGGGGGGGCTCGGGGAGACCCAGTACTTC.